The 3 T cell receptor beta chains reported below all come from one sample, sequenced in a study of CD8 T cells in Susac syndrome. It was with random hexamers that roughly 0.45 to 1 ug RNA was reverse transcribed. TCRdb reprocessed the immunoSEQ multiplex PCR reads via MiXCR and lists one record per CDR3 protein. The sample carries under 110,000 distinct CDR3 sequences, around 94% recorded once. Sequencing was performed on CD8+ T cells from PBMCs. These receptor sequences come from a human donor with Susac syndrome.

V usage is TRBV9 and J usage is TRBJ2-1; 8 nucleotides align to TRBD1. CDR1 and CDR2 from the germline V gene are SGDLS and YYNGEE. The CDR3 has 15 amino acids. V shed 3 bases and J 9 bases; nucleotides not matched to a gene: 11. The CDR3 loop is CASSAGQGTGFEQFF. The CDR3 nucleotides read TGTGCCAGCAGCGCTGGACAGGGCACAGGGTTTGAGCAGTTCTTC.

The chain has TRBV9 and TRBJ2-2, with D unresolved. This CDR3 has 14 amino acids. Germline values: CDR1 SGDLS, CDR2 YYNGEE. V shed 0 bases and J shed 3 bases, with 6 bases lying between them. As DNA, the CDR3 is TGTGCCAGCAGCGTAGGATGGGACACCGGGGAGCTGTTTTTT. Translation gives CASSVGWDTGELFF. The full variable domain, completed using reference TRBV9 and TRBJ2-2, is DSGVTQTPKHLITATGQRVTLRCSPRSGDLSVYWYQQSLDQGLQFLIQYYNGEERAKGNILERFSAQQFPDLHSELNLSSLELGDSALYFCASSVGWDTGELFFGEGSRLTVL.

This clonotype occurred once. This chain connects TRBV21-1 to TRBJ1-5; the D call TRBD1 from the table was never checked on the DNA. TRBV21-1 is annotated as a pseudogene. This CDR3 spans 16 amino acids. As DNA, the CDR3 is TGTGCCAGCAGCCGGGAGAGGGGCAGGGGATTTGGGCCCCAGCATTTT. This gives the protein CASSRERGRGFGPQHF.